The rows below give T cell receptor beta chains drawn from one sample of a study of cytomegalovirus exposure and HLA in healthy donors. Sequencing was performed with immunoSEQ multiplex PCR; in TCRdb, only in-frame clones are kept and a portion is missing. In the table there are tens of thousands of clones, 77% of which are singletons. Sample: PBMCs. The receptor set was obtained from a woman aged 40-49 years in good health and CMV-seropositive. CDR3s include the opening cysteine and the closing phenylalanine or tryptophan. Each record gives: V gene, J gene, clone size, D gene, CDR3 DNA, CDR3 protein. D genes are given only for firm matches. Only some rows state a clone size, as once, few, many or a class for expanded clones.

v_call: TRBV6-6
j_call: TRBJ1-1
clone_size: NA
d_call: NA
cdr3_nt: TGTGCCAGCAGCCGAGAGGGGAACACTGAAGCTTTCTTT
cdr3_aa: CASSREGNTEAFF

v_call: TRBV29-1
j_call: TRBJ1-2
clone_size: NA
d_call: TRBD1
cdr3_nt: TGCAGCGACGGAGTACAGGGGCGAGCTAACTATGGCTACACCTTC
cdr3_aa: CSDGVQGRANYGYTF

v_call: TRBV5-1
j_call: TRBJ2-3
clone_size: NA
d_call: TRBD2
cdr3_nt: TGCGCCAGCCTCCGCGGGGGGGCCACAGATACGCAGTATTTT
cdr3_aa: CASLRGGATDTQYF

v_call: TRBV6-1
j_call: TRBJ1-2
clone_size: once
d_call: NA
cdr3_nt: TGTGCCAGCAGTGAAGATTGGGAGGGGTGGTATGGCTACACCTTC
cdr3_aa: CASSEDWEGWYGYTF

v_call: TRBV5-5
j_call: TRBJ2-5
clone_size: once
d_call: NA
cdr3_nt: TGTGCCAGCAGCTTGGACAGGTGGCAAGAGACCCAGTACTTC
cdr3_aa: CASSLDRWQETQYF

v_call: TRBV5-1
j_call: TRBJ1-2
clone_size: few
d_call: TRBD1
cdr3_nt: TGCGCCAGCAGCTTGGGACAGGGCCCCTATGGCTACACCTTC
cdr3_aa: CASSLGQGPYGYTF

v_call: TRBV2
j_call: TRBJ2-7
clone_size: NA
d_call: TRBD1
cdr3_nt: TGTGCCAGCAGTCGGATAGGGGGACAGGGGGCCTACGAGCAGTACTTC
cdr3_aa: CASSRIGGQGAYEQYF

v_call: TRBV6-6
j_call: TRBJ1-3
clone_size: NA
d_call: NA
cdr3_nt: TGTGCCAGCAGTTACGTAAGAGATACCTCTGGAAACACCATATATTTT
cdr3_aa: CASSYVRDTSGNTIYF

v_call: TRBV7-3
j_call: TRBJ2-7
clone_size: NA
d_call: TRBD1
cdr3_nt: TGTGCCAGCAGCCTTGGGACAGGGCTCGAGCAGTACTTC
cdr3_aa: CASSLGTGLEQYF

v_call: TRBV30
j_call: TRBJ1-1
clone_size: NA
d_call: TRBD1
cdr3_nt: TGTGCCTGGTCGGGACAGTGGACACAAGGAGCTTTCTTT
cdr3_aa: CAWSGQWTQGAFF

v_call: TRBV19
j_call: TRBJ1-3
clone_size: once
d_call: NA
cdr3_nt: TGTGCCAGTAGCCCCGTGGGAGTCTCTGGAAACACCATATATTTT
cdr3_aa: CASSPVGVSGNTIYF

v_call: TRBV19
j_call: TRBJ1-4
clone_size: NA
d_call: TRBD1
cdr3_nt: TGTGCCAGTAGTACCTGGGACAGGAATGAAAAACTGTTTTTT
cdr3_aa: CASSTWDRNEKLFF

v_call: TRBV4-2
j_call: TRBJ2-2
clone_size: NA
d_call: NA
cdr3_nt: TGTGCCAGCAGCCCCGACGGCGGCACCGGGGAGCTGTTTTTT
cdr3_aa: CASSPDGGTGELFF

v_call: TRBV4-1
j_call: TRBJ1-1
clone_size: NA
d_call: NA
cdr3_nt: TGCGCCAGCAGCCGCTGGATACAGGGGAACACTGAAGCTTTCTTT
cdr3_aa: CASSRWIQGNTEAFF

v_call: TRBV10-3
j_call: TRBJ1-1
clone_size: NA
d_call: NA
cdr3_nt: TGTGCCATCAGTGGCGGGGACTTGAACACTGAAGCTTTCTTT
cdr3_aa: CAISGGDLNTEAFF

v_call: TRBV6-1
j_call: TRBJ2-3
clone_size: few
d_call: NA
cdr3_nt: TGTGCCAGCAGCCTGGGGGGGCCAGGCACAGATACGCAGTATTTT
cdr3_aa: CASSLGGPGTDTQYF

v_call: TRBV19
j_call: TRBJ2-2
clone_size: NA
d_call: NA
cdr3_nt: TGTGCCAGTAGTATAATTATCGGGGAGCTGTTTTTT
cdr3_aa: CASSIIIGELFF

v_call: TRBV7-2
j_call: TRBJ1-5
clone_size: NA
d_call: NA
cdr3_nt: TGTGCCAGCAGCTTAGAGGCGGGGCACAATCAGCCCCAGCATTTT
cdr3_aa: CASSLEAGHNQPQHF

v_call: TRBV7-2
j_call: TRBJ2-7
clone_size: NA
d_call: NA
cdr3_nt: TGTGCCAGCAGCTTCGGGGGATTCAACGAGCAGTACTTC
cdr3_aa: CASSFGGFNEQYF

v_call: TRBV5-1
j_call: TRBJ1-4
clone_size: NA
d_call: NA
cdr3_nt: TGCGCCAGCAGCGCAAGGACAGCAACTAATGAAAAACTGTTTTTT
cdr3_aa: CASSARTATNEKLFF

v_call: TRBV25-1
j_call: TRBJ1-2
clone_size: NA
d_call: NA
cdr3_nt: TGTGCCAGCCGGAGCGGGGGCCGCTATGGCTACACCTTC
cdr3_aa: CASRSGGRYGYTF

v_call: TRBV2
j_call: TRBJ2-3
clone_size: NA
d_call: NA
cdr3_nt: TGTGCCAGCAGTGAAGAAGGGCAGGGGATAAGTAGTAGCTATTTT
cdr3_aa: CASSEEGQGISSSYF

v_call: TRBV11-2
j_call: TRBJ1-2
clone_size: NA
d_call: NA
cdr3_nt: TGTGCCAGCAGCGTAAATGGCAGGGATGGCTACACCTTC
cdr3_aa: CASSVNGRDGYTF

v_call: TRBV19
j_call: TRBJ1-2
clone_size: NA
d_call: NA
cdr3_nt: TGTGCCAGTAGTATAGGAGGAGTTTTGAGGGACTATGGCTACACCTTC
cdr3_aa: CASSIGGVLRDYGYTF

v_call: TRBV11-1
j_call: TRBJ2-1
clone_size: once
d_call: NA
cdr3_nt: TGTGCCAGCAGCCCAAGCGGGACATCCAGCTCCTACAATGAGCAGTTCTTC
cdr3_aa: CASSPSGTSSSYNEQFF

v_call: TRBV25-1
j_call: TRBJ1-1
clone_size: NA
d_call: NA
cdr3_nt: TGTGCCAGCAGTACGCACGCAGGGATGGCTGAAGCTTTCTTT
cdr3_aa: CASSTHAGMAEAFF

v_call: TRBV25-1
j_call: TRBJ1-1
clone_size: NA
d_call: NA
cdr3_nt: TGTGCCAGCAGTGGCAGGGGGAACACTGAAGCTTTCTTT
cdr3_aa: CASSGRGNTEAFF

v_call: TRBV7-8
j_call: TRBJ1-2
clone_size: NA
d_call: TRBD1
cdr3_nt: TGTGCCAGCAGCTTTCGACAGGGACACTATGGCTACACCTTC
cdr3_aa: CASSFRQGHYGYTF

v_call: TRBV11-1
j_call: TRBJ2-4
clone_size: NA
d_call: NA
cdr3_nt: TGTGCCAGCAGCTCAATCAGGGGAGCCAAAAACATTCAGTACTTC
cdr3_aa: CASSSIRGAKNIQYF

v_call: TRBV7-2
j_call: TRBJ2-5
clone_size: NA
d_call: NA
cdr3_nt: TGTGCCAGCAGCTCAGGGGTCAGAGGAGCGGAGTACTTC
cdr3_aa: CASSSGVRGAEYF

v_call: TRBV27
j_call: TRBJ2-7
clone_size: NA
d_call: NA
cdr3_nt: TGTGCCAGCAGTCCGCCAGGAGGGACCTACGAGCAGTACTTC
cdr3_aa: CASSPPGGTYEQYF

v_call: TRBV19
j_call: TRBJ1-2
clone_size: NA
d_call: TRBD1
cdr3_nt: TGTGCCAGTAGTCCGGACAGGGGGCATCATGGCTACACCTTC
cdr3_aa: CASSPDRGHHGYTF

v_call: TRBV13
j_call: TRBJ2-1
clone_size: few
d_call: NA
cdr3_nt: TGTGCCAGCAGCTTCATCAATGAGCAGTTCTTC
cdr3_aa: CASSFINEQFF

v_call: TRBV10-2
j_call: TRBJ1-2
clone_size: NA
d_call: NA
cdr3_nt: TGCGCCAGCAGTGAGTTAGGCCCGGCAGGGGAATACTATGGCTACACCTTC
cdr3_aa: CASSELGPAGEYYGYTF

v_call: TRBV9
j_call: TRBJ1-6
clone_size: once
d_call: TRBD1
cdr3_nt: TGTGCCAGCAGCACCCCGAGGGGGCAAGGTTCACCCCTCCACTTT
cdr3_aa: CASSTPRGQGSPLHF

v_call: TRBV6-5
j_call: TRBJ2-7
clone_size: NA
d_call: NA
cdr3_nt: TGTGCCAGCCAAAATCAGGGTGGAAGAACCTACGAGCAGTACTTC
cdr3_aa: CASQNQGGRTYEQYF

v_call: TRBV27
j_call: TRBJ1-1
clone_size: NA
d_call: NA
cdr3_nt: TGTGCCAGCAGACCTCGACAGAGTAACACTGAAGCTTTCTTT
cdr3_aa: CASRPRQSNTEAFF

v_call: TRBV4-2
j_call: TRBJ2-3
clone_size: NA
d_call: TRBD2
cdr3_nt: TGTGCCAGCAGCCAGCCCATTCTAGCGGGGGGGCCCCCTAGCACAGATACGCAGTATTTT
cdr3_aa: CASSQPILAGGPPSTDTQYF

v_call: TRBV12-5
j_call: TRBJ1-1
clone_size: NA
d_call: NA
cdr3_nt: TGTGCTAGTGGTTTGTCACCAGGGCCCCCTCGGGTGGTGACTGAAGCTTTCTTT
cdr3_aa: CASGLSPGPPRVVTEAFF

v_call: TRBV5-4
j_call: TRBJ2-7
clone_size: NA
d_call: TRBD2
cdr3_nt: TGTGCCAGCAGCTTGGCTGTAGCGGGGGGCGGCGAGCAGTACTTC
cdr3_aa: CASSLAVAGGGEQYF

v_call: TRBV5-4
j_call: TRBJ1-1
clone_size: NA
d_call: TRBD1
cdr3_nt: TGTGCCAGCCGCCCAGGGGGAGTGAACACTGAAGCTTTCTTT
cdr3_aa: CASRPGGVNTEAFF